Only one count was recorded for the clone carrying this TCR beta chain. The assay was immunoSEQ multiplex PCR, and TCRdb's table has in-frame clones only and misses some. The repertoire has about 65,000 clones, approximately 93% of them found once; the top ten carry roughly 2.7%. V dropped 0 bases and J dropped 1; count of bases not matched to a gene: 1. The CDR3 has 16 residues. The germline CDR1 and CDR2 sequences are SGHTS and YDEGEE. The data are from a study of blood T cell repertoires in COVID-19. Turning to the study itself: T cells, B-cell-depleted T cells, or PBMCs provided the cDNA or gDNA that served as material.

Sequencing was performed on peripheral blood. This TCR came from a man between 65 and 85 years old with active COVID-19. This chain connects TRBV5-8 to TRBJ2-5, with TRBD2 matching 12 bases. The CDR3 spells CASSLEGLAGQETQYF. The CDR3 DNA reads TGTGCCAGCAGCTTGGAGGGACTAGCGGGCCAAGAGACCCAGTACTTC.